This T cell receptor beta chain was identified during a study of shared clonotypes between healthy human individuals. As for this clone: One junction end disagrees with the germline gene, perhaps due to a read error. Distinct nucleotide sequences in the sample also encode this CDR3.

Execution of the assay was at deep level. Clones were sequenced by immunoSEQ multiplex PCR, and TCRdb holds only the in-frame ones, with some missing. This sample yields approximately 400,000 clones, of which approximately 97% are seen a single time; approximately 0.3% belongs to the top ten. CDR3 size: 12 residues. Germline CDR1 reads SGDLS; CDR2 reads YYNGEE. The J gene is TRBJ1-1, the V gene TRBV9; D gene uncertain. The sequenced sample was memory CD8+ T cells sorted from blood. Subset described: CD45RO+ cells pooled with CCR7-negative TemRA cells. This receptor was identified in a man under 40 in good health. The DNA for the CDR3 is TGTGCCAGCGGAGAAGGGTTTGCTGAAGCCTTCTTT. Protein: CASGEGFAEAFF.